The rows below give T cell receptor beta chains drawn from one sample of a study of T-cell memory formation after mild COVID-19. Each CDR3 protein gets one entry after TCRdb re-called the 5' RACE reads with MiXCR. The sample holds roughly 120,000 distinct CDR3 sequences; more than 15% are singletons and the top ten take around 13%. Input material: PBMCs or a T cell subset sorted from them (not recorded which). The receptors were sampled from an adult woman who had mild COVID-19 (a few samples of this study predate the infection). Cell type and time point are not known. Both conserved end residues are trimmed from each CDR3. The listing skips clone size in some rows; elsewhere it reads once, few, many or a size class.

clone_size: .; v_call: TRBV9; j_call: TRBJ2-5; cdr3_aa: ASYSGPPAFQY
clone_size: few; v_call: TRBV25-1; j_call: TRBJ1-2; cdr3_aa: ASSGGAGGYT
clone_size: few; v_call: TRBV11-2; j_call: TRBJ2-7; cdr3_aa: ASSLLTDPYEQY
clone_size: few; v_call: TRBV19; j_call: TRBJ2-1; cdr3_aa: ASMGFAGHSIPYNEQF
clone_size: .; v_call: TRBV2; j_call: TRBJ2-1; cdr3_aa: ASSGPFHSNEQF
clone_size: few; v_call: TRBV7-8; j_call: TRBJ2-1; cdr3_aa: ATEGGLGGDEQF
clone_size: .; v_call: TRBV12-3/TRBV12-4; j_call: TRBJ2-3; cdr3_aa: ASRTSGGADTQY
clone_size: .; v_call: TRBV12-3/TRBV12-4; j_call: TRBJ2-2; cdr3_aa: ASSLSRWGDTGELF
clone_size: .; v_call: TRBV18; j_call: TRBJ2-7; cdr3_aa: ASSPDQAYEQY
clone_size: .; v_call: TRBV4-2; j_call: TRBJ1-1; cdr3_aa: ASSLWDRGPNTEAF
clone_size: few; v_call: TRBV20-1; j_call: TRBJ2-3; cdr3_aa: SARSTSGIPTDTQY
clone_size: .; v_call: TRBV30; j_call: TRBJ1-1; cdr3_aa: AWRRGMAGEAF
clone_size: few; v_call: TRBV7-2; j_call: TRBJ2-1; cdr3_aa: ASSPAGTAYNEQF
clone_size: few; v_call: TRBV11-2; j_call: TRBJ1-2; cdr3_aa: ASSLGLEGYT
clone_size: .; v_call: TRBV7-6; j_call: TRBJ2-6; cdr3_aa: ASSLEGPATVLT
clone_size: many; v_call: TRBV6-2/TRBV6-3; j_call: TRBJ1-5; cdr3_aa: ASSPGVADNQPQH
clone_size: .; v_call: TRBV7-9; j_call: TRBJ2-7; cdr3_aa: ASSSYVGPNYYEQY
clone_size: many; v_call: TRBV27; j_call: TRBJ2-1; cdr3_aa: ASSLDPSSYNEQF
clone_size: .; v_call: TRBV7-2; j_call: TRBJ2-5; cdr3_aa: ASSLGRGPETQY
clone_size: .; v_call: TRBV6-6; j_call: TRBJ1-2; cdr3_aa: ASSYPTGVNYGYT
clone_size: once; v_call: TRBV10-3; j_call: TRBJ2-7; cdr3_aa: AISQTSGGNGQY
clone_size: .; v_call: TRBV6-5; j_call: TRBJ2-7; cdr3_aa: ASSSRPWDPSYEQY
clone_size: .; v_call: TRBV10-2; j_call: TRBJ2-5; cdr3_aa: ASSVLDPQETQY
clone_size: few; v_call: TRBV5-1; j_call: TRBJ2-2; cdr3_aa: ASSLEWNTGELF
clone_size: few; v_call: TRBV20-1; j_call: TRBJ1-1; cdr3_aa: SARDPGQGGTEAF
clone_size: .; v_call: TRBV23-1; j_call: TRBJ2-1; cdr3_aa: ASSQSRGNEQF
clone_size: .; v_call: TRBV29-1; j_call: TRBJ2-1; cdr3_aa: SVEGGPAYNEQF
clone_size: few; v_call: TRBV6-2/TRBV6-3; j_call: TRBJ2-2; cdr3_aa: ASSYSRTSVNTGELF
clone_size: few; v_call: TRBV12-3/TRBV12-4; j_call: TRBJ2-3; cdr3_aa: ASSRSGQGGTDTQY
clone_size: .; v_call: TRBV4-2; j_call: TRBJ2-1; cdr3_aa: ASSPPEGGYSYNEQF
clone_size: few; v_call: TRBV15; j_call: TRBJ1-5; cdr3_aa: ATSRISNQPQH
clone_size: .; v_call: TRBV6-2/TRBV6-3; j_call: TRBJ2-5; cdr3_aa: ASSPLLDREQETQY
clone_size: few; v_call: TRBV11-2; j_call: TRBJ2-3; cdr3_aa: ASSPRLAGVGTDTQY
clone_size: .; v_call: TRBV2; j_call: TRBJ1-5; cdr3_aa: ASSEGTGGQPQH
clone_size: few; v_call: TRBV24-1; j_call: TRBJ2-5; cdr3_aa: ATSRQLTSGSETQY
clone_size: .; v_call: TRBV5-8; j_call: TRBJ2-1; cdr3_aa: ASSLGLGEYNEQF
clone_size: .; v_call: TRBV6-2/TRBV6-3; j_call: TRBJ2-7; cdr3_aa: ASSSLGLAGVSYEQY
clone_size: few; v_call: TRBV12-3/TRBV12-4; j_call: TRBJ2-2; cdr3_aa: ASTFGSGELF
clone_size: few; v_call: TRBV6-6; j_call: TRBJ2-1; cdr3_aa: ASSATGASSYNEQF
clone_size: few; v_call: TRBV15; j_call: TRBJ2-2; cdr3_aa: ATIPSPLGGELF
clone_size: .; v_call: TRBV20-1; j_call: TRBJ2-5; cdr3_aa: SARVWGPRPETQY
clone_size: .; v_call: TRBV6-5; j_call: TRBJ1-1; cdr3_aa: ASSPGVGVTEAF
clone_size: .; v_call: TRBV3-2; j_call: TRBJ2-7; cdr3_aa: ASSHSTGGRSYEQY